Sequencing of this T cell receptor beta chain was carried out in a study of blood T cell repertoires in COVID-19. Across the whole study: Sites across the United States, Italy and Spain contributed samples from acute and convalescent COVID-19. Sources were T cells, B-cell-depleted T cells, or PBMCs; the material itself was cDNA or gDNA.

In the study's own analysis: Using reference gene primer amplification, nucleated cell counts were estimated. Sequencing used immunoSEQ multiplex PCR; TCRdb keeps in-frame clones, though not all of them. The DNA was the basis for D and trimming; V, J and clone size are from that table. The sample lists around 230,000 clones, about 86% occurring once. The germline V gene encodes CDR1 MDHEN and CDR2 SYDVKM. Trimming removed 6 bases from V and 1 base from J; junction bases left unmatched: 4. The CDR3 length is 15 residues. The V gene is TRBV28, the J gene TRBJ2-2; 8 bases agree with TRBD1. The clonotype comes from a woman over 75 with acute or convalescent COVID-19. The sequenced sample consisted of peripheral blood. In nucleotides, the CDR3 is TGTGCCAGCAGCCCTGGGACAGGGAACACCGGGGAGCTGTTTTTT. The encoded protein is CASSPGTGNTGELFF. The variable domain in full, completed from reference TRBV28 and TRBJ2-2, reads DVKVTQSSRYLVKRTGEKVFLECVQDMDHENMFWYRQDPGLGLRLIYFSYDVKMKEKGDIPEGYSVSREKKERFSLILESASTNQTSMYLCASSPGTGNTGELFFGEGSRLTVL.